This T cell receptor beta chain was obtained from a study of OX40 agonist ivuxolimab in advanced cancers. Background on the study: Prior anti-PD-1, anti-PD-L1 or anti-CTLA-4 therapy was allowed; around 40% had some.

Whole-study results and caveats: Not determined was the antigen specificity of the expanded peripheral T cells. More expanded clones were seen, on average, in CD8+ T cells than in CD4+.

CDR3 length: 14 amino acids. The germline gives CDR1 KGHSH, CDR2 LQKENI. V lost 2 bases to trimming and J lost 3 bases, with 10 bases between them. This clone was observed a single time. Its antigen is not known. TCRdb's table, derived via immunoSEQ multiplex PCR, lists solely in-frame clones and lacks some. The table has under 70,000 clones, about nine tenths seen once; the top ten hold about 1.2%. The source is an adult with an advanced solid tumor such as melanoma, head and neck, liver or kidney cancer. The specimen was CD4+ or CD8+ T cells sorted from blood, collected in a trial of the OX40 agonist ivuxolimab. The V gene is TRBV18, the J gene TRBJ1-2; possible D gene TRBD1, 6 bases. DNA for the CDR3: TGTGCCAGCTCACCAACAGGGCGGGACTATGGCTACACCTTC. Its protein is CASSPTGRDYGYTF.